The clone carrying this T cell receptor (beta chain) has more than one count but fewer than ten. Its specificity is unknown. Compared with germline, one end of the junction differs, possibly owing to a read error. The record originates from a study of T cells in Graves' hyperthyroidism and ophthalmopathy. For the study at large: It was at initial diagnosis, before any treatment, that peripheral blood was collected. General study findings and limits: Stable hyperthyroidism was separated from ophthalmopathy by a model based on 13 V-J features.

From RNA transcripts, TCR beta CDR3 regions were amplified. A set of HTBI primers served as the primers for a first-round RT-PCR of the TCR CDR3. Via MiXCR, TCRdb re-called the multiplex PCR reads, giving one row per CDR3 protein. The sample consists of about 410,000 distinct CDR3 sequences, around 15% of them appearing once. Germline-derived CDR1 and CDR2 are SGHAT and FQNNGV. This CDR3 comprises 13 residues. Ophthalmopathy in the patients scored at least 3 on Clinical Activity Score and at least 4 on NOSPECS grade, lasting under 3 months. In making diagnoses, clinical symptoms, serum thyroxine and TRAb, thyroid ultrasound and orbital computed tomography were all used.

Sequenced: blood. The chain recombines TRBV11-2 with TRBJ1-1; D is unclear. This receptor was taken from a man younger than 35 with Graves' ophthalmopathy. CDR3 bases: TGTGCCGGCAGAATAGGTGCCCGGAATGAAGCTTTCTTT. This encodes CAGRIGARNEAFF.